This TCR beta chain was recovered during a study of T-cell memory formation after mild COVID-19. Overall study context: Clusters of TCRs were largely donor specific. Study outcomes and limitations: A second wave of clones peaked on day 37, and their SARS-CoV-2 specificity went unconfirmed.

Libraries for TCRalpha and TCRbeta carried sample barcodes and unique molecular identifiers via 5'RACE. TCRdb fed the 5' RACE reads into MiXCR, producing one record per CDR3 protein. The data hold 300,000 or so distinct CDR3 sequences, with about 16% observed a single time. As for this clonotype: Its target is unknown.

Germline CDR1 reads SEHNR; CDR2 reads FQNEAQ (reference sequence). The CDR3 contains 13 residues. Trimming pared 7 bases from V and 0 bases from J, leaving 8 bases between. The V call is TRBV7-9, the J call TRBJ2-3; D is undetermined. The TCR comes from a man between 18 and 29 years old who had mild COVID-19 (a few samples of this study predate the infection). Cell type and time point are not known. The specimen was PBMCs or a T cell subset sorted from them (not recorded which). The CDR3 is CASTQQSTDTQYF. The CDR3 bases are TGTGCCAGCACTCAGCAGAGCACAGATACGCAGTATTTT. Together with reference TRBV7-9 and TRBJ2-3, the CDR3 gives the full variable domain: DTGVSQNPRHKITKRGQNVTFRCDPISEHNRLYWYRQTLGQGPEFLTYFQNEAQLEKSRLLSDRFSAERPKGSFSTLEIQRTEQGDSAMYLCASTQQSTDTQYFGPGTRLTVL.